This T cell receptor beta chain stems from a study of CD8 T cells in ankylosing spondylitis. This clonotype came up many times. The antigen is undetermined. Deletions cut 3 bases from V and 2 bases from J, with 11 bases between. From germline, CDR1 is SGDLS and CDR2 YYNGEE. The CDR3 runs to 14 residues. Overall study findings and caveats: It was reported that disease-linked clones were significantly enriched in matched ankylosing spondylitis synovial fluid.

Using its own MiXCR run on the 5' RACE reads, TCRdb lists one record per CDR3 protein. The sample holds approximately 45,000 distinct CDR3 sequences; 3% to 4% are singletons and the top ten take 4%. The sample taken for sequencing was blood, either unsorted or a sorted T cell fraction (not recorded which). The TCR sequence derives from a female donor with ankylosing spondylitis or in good health (not recorded which). The chain uses TRBV9 and TRBJ2-5; D may be TRBD1 or TRBD2 (5 bases each). Written as DNA, the CDR3 is TGTGCCAGCAGCGCGGGACCGTATCAAGAGACCCAGTACTTC. It yields the protein CASSAGPYQETQYF.